Listed below are T cell receptor beta chains from one sample, sequenced in a study of cytomegalovirus exposure and HLA in healthy donors. Measured with immunoSEQ multiplex PCR; TCRdb has only the in-frame clones, and not every one. The table lists 200,000 to 250,000 clones, approximately 84% of them singletons. The sequenced sample was PBMCs. These TCRs come from a woman aged 40 to 49 in good health and CMV-seronegative. The CDR3 runs from the conserved cysteine through the conserved F or W. The D gene is left open where the match is weak. For some rows the clone size is stated as once, few or many, or as a class when expanded; others skip it.

D,size,J,V,length,CDR3,DNA
-,-,TRBJ2-1,TRBV7-9,13,CASSPGIEDEQFF,TGTGCCAGCAGCCCCGGGATTGAGGATGAGCAGTTCTTC
TRBD2,-,TRBJ2-1,TRBV28,16,CASSPRASGFYNEQFF,TGTGCCAGCAGCCCTCGGGCTAGCGGGTTCTACAATGAGCAGTTCTTC
TRBD1,-,TRBJ1-2,TRBV14,16,CASSPDGGTANYGYTF,TGTGCCAGCAGCCCAGATGGCGGGACAGCTAACTATGGCTACACCTTC
-,-,TRBJ2-3,TRBV15,15,CATSSRVVGTDTQYF,TGTGCCACCAGCAGCAGGGTGGTGGGGACAGATACGCAGTATTTT
TRBD2,-,TRBJ2-3,TRBV9,14,CASSLGGGTDTQYF,TGTGCCAGCAGCCTCGGGGGGGGCACAGATACGCAGTATTTT
TRBD1,-,TRBJ1-4,TRBV19,15,CASSIVATGEEKLFF,TGTGCCAGTAGTATTGTCGCGACAGGGGAGGAAAAACTGTTTTTT
TRBD1,-,TRBJ2-7,TRBV2,15,CASILGTGGAGEQYF,TGTGCCAGCATACTCGGGACAGGGGGCGCGGGTGAGCAGTACTTC
-,-,TRBJ1-3,TRBV7-2,15,CASTPSAGTGNTIYF,TGTGCCAGCACCCCTTCAGCGGGGACGGGAAACACCATATATTTT
-,-,TRBJ1-1,TRBV7-9,10,CASSREQAFF,TGTGCCAGCAGCCGCGAACAAGCTTTCTTT
-,-,TRBJ1-2,TRBV30,13,CAWSEQRLSGYTF,TGTGCCTGGAGTGAGCAGAGGCTAAGTGGCTACACCTTC
-,-,TRBJ2-7,TRBV5-1,14,CASSSGTRLFEQYF,TGCGCCAGCAGCAGCGGGACAAGGCTTTTCGAGCAGTACTTC
-,-,TRBJ2-1,TRBV5-1,13,CASRQSNDNEQFF,TGCGCCAGCAGACAGTCTAACGACAATGAGCAGTTCTTC
-,-,TRBJ1-2,TRBV9,15,CASSPEGVPLDGYTF,TGTGCCAGCAGCCCTGAGGGGGTCCCCCTCGATGGCTACACCTTC
-,-,TRBJ2-5,TRBV21-1,14,CAGLLGTRVETQYF,TGTGCCGGGCTCCTTGGGACAAGGGTAGAGACCCAGTACTTC
TRBD1,-,TRBJ2-4,TRBV13,15,CASSSTDRVQNIQYF,TGTGCCAGCAGCTCGACAGACAGGGTCCAAAACATTCAGTACTTC
TRBD2,-,TRBJ2-1,TRBV7-9,17,CASSQPVAGTYYNEQFF,TGTGCCAGCAGCCAGCCCGTAGCGGGGACTTACTACAATGAGCAGTTCTTC
TRBD2,-,TRBJ2-1,TRBV2,16,CASSDPTGGALDEQFF,TGTGCCAGCAGTGACCCCACCGGGGGGGCCTTAGATGAGCAGTTCTTC
-,-,TRBJ1-1,TRBV7-9,15,CASSLGAERNTEAFF,TGTGCCAGCAGCTTAGGAGCTGAGCGTAACACTGAAGCTTTCTTT
-,-,TRBJ2-7,TRBV30,12,CAWRRATYEQYF,TGTGCCTGGAGGCGGGCAACCTACGAGCAGTACTTC
-,few,TRBJ2-2,TRBV29-1,15,CSGLGGKEKGGELFF,TGCAGCGGTCTTGGAGGGAAGGAGAAGGGCGGGGAGCTGTTTTTT
-,few,TRBJ2-3,TRBV21-1,15,CASSKAGGSADTQYF,TGTGCCAGCAGCAAAGCAGGGGGTAGCGCAGATACGCAGTATTTT
TRBD1,few,TRBJ2-1,TRBV5-1,14,CASSPGQGTNEQFF,TGCGCCAGCAGCCCCGGACAGGGAACCAATGAGCAGTTCTTC
TRBD2,-,TRBJ2-2,TRBV27,17,CASSLGPSGSYTGELFF,TGTGCCAGCAGTTTAGGGCCTAGCGGGAGCTACACCGGGGAGCTGTTTTTT
-,few,TRBJ2-6,TRBV6-1,16,CASSEYLDSGANVLTF,TGTGCCAGCAGTGAATACTTAGACTCTGGGGCCAACGTCCTGACTTTC